This TCR beta chain was profiled in a study of OX40 agonist ivuxolimab in advanced cancers. Study-wide points: By week 6 at 0.1 to 3.0 mg/kg, blood CD4+ and CD8+ T cells had expanded clonally. People who partly responded at 0.1-3.0 mg/kg had some of the least clonal expansion seen. Researchers did not establish what antigens the expanded peripheral T cells target.

Any history of autoimmune disease or systemic immunosuppression disqualified patients. The germline gives CDR1 MDHEN, CDR2 SYDVKM. The V end was cut by 5 bases, the J end by 2 bases, with 13 bases between. This CDR3 has 15 amino acids. Comments on this clone: Its antigen is not identified.

Clones were read by immunoSEQ multiplex PCR, and TCRdb kept only the in-frame ones, dropping some. The sample has some 74,000 clones; around 87% are singletons. The material was CD4+ or CD8+ T cells sorted from blood, obtained in a trial of the OX40 agonist ivuxolimab. The sequence was obtained from an adult with an advanced solid tumor such as melanoma, head and neck, liver or kidney cancer. This sequence joins TRBV28 and TRBJ2-1; weak D call: TRBD2 (5 bases). CDR3 sequence reads: CASSRRRWAYNEQFF. CDR3 in DNA: TGTGCCAGCAGTCGCCGGAGGTGGGCCTACAATGAGCAGTTCTTC.